One sample yielded the 21 T cell receptor beta chains listed below, sequenced in a study of blood T cell repertoires in COVID-19. TCRdb keeps only in-frame clones here, not all; method: immunoSEQ multiplex PCR. The table has about 260,000 clones, 88% seen once. Sequencing was done on a sample of peripheral blood. Every receptor here comes from a woman aged 30 to 39 with COVID-19, enrolled during active disease.

The chain combines TRBV11-2 with TRBJ1-2; 9 bases agree with TRBD1. V shed 5 bases, J shed 2 bases, and the junction held 6 bases outside the gene matches. Looked up from germline, CDR1 is SGHAT and CDR2 is FQNNGV. The CDR3 has 15 amino acids. CDR3 residues: CASSPRGTGNYGYTF. CDR3 coding DNA: TGTGCCAGCAGCCCAAGGGGGACAGGGAACTATGGCTACACCTTC. The full variable domain, completed using reference TRBV11-2 and TRBJ1-2, is EAGVAQSPRYKIIEKRQSVAFWCNPISGHATLYWYQQILGQGPKLLIQFQNNGVVDDSQLPKDRFSAERLKGVDSTLKIQPAKLEDSAVYLCASSPRGTGNYGYTFGSGTRLTVV.

With respect to this clone: A read error may account for a junction end that differs from germline. This rearrangement joins TRBV30 to TRBJ1-5, with 9 bases that match TRBD1. The CDR3 sequence is 17 residues long. Germline V lookup: CDR1 GTSNPN, CDR2 SVGIG (reference sequence). Here the CDR3 DNA reads TGTGCCCGGAGTGTAGGGAGGGACAGGGATAGCAATCAGCCCCAGCATTTT. It specifies CARSVGRDRDSNQPQHF.

The chain uses TRBV7-9 and TRBJ1-2; 7 nucleotides agree with TRBD1. Looked up from germline, CDR1 is SEHNR and CDR2 is FQNEAQ (reference sequence). This CDR3 has 14 residues. J gave up 4 bases and V 4 bases, and 6 bases lay outside the gene matches. This CDR3 is CASSSGGGGYGYTF. The CDR3 bases are TGTGCCAGCAGCTCCGGAGGGGGCGGCTATGGCTACACCTTC.

The chain couples TRBV10-2 to TRBJ1-3; no reliable D call. CDR1 is WSHSY and CDR2 is SAAADI in the germline V gene. This CDR3 has 14 amino acids. The ends were cut back, 2 bases at V and 0 bases at J, with 5 bases in the middle. The chain's CDR3 is CASSERGSGNTIYF. CDR3 nucleotide sequence: TGCGCCAGCAGTGAGCGAGGCTCTGGAAACACCATATATTTT.

J is TRBJ2-3 and V is TRBV6-5; 8 nucleotides agree with TRBD1. Germline V gene data show CDR1 as MNHEY and CDR2 as SVGAGI. This CDR3 contains 13 residues. The V segment lost 5 bases and the J segment 7 bases; nucleotides outside the gene matches: 5. The CDR3 loop is CASSRGQEYTQYF. CDR3 sequence (DNA): TGTGCCAGCAGTAGGGGACAGGAATATACGCAGTATTTT.

This chain connects TRBV9 to TRBJ2-3; 8 nucleotides align to TRBD1. This CDR3 is built from 16 residues. The junction had 13 bases not matched to a gene; V was cut back by 2 bases and J by 8 bases. Germline values: CDR1 SGDLS, CDR2 YYNGEE. For the CDR3, the DNA is TGTGCCAGCAGCGTGAGGGCCGGGACAGGAGGGGGTACGCAGTATTTT. Amino acids: CASSVRAGTGGGTQYF.

This clone was detected only a few times. The chain recombines TRBV4-1 with TRBJ1-5, with 12 positions matching TRBD1. Unmatched junction bases numbered 4, after V lost 6 bases and J lost 7 bases. Germline lookup yields CDR1 MGHRA and CDR2 YSYEKL. The CDR3 contains 14 residues. Here the CDR3 DNA reads TGCGCCAGCAGTGTAGGGACAGGGGGCCAGCCCCAGCATTTT. Translating gives CASSVGTGGQPQHF.

This rearrangement joins TRBV12-5 to TRBJ1-1; 8 nucleotides match TRBD1. The CDR3 is 18 residues long. After removal of 2 bases from V and 3 bases from J, the junction contained 14 bases not matched to a gene. In germline, CDR1 is LGHNT, CDR2 FRNRAP. The CDR3 DNA reads TGTGCTAGTGGTTTGCCCCTCGCGCAGGGGGCTTTTGACACTGAAGCTTTCTTT. This codes for CASGLPLAQGAFDTEAFF.

This clone appeared a single time. The rearrangement uses TRBV19 and TRBJ2-2, with 12 bases fitting TRBD2. Germline CDR1 LNHDA, CDR2 SQIVND (reference sequence). This CDR3 has 17 amino acids. The V and J ends lost 3 bases and 0 bases, in that order; junction bases with no gene match: 2. The CDR3 here is CASSIRLAGANTGELFF. The CDR3 DNA reads as TGTGCCAGTAGTATCAGACTAGCGGGAGCGAACACCGGGGAGCTGTTTTTT.

The chain recombines TRBV5-1 with TRBJ2-7, with TRBD2 as a possible D gene (6 bases). CDR3 length equals 12 residues. The V end was cut by 6 bases, the J end by 2 bases, with 9 bases between. Germline values: CDR1 SGHRS, CDR2 YFSETQ. CDR3 sequence reads: CASKAGPYEQYF. The CDR3 DNA reads as TGCGCCAGCAAGGCGGGACCCTACGAGCAGTACTTC.

CDR3 nucleotides: TGTGCCAGCAGTGGAGGGCGACAGGGAGCCCATCAGCCCCAGCATTTT. Residues: CASSGGRQGAHQPQHF. The chain links TRBV2 to TRBJ1-5; 7 nucleotides agree with TRBD1. CDR3 length: 16 amino acids. CDR1 and CDR2 from the germline V gene are SNHLY and FYNNEI. Trimming removed 4 bases from V and 5 bases from J; junction bases left unmatched: 11.

This chain connects TRBV25-1 to TRBJ2-1; 9 nucleotides agree with TRBD1. Losses at the gene ends were 2 bases for V and 8 bases for J; bases not matched to a gene: 4. From germline, CDR1 is MGHDK and CDR2 SYGVNS. The CDR3 contains 14 residues. As DNA, the CDR3 is TGTGCCAGCAGTGAAGGACAGGGGTACGATGAGCAGTTCTTC. As protein: CASSEGQGYDEQFF.

Only one count was recorded for this clone. The chain employs TRBV7-9 and TRBJ1-4; possible D gene TRBD1, 6 bases. Trimming took 5 bases from V and 1 from J, leaving 14 bases between them. The CDR3 has 16 residues. Germline values: CDR1 SEHNR, CDR2 FQNEAQ (reference sequence). In DNA form, the CDR3 reads TGTGCCAGCAGCGCCAGGGGAATTCGAACTAATGAAAAACTGTTTTTT. Its protein is CASSARGIRTNEKLFF.

This chain links TRBV7-8 with TRBJ2-7; possibly TRBD1 for D (5 bases). The CDR3 runs to 14 residues. With 5 bases removed from V and 3 bases from J, the gap between germline ends came to 14 bases. The germline V gene encodes CDR1 SGHVS and CDR2 FQNEAQ. In nucleotides, the CDR3 is TGTGCCAGCAGCCCCCTCCTAGGGGACTACGAGCAGTACTTC. Its translation is CASSPLLGDYEQYF.

The chain is built from TRBV19 and TRBJ1-6; tentatively, D is TRBD1 (6 bases). The V gene lost 0 bases and the J gene lost 8 bases, with 11 bases spanning the gap. The CDR3 is 15 residues long. Germline CDR1 and CDR2: LNHDA and SQIVND (reference sequence). The DNA of the CDR3 is TGTGCCAGTAGTATAGATACGGACAGCTATTCACCCCTCCACTTT. Encoded protein: CASSIDTDSYSPLHF.

J is TRBJ1-4 and V is TRBV7-9, with 7 bases identical to TRBD1. The CDR3 loop spans 16 amino acids. J was trimmed by 7 bases and V by 0 bases; bases with no gene match: 8. Germline assignment: CDR1 SEHNR and CDR2 FQNEAQ (reference sequence). For the CDR3, the DNA is TGTGCCAGCAGCTTAGCCGCGGCAGGGGGTAGTGAAAAACTGTTTTTT. Protein: CASSLAAAGGSEKLFF.

Remarks on this clone: Other DNA sequences of this sample code for an identical CDR3. The V gene is TRBV10-3, the J gene TRBJ1-2; D is unresolved. The CDR3 has 13 residues. Per germline, CDR1 ENHRY and CDR2 SYGVKD. Trimming took 2 bases from V and 3 from J, leaving 7 bases between them. The CDR3 nucleotides read TGTGCCATCAGTGAGGGGAGGGACTATGGCTACACCTTC. Translating it yields CAISEGRDYGYTF.

This chain uses TRBV10-1 with TRBJ2-1; 9 bases agree with TRBD2. The CDR3 sequence is 14 residues long. Germline V gene sequence: CDR1 WNHNN, CDR2 SYGVQD (reference sequence). J lost 7 bases, V lost 6 bases, and 7 bases had no gene match. The CDR3 nucleotides are TGCGCCAGCAGGGGGACTAGCAAGGCGAATGAGCAGTTCTTC. It encodes CASRGTSKANEQFF.

The table lists this clone with a count of one. The chain joins TRBV6-5 to TRBJ1-1; D not certain. This CDR3 is built from 14 residues. The germline V gene has CDR1 MNHEY and CDR2 SVGAGI. The germline V and J ends were trimmed by 6 bases and 4 bases, with 15 bases remaining between them. This chain's CDR3 is CASSRPEGRTEAFF. CDR3 sequence (DNA): TGTGCCAGCAGCCGCCCCGAGGGTCGCACTGAAGCTTTCTTT.

This clone was seen just once. This chain joins TRBV28 and TRBJ2-3; D perhaps matches TRBD1 (6 bases). The CDR3 is made up of 17 amino acids. The germline V gene encodes CDR1 MDHEN and CDR2 SYDVKM. The ends were cut back, 2 bases at V and 5 bases at J, with 20 bases in the middle. This chain's CDR3 is CASSLNGQPLREDTQYF. CDR3 sequence (DNA): TGTGCCAGCAGTTTAAACGGACAGCCACTACGGGAAGATACGCAGTATTTT.

The chain has TRBV7-3 and TRBJ2-2, with TRBD1 as a possible D gene (6 bases). CDR1 and CDR2 (germline): SGHTA, FQGTGA. This CDR3 has 13 residues. V was pared by 3 bases and J by 5 bases, with 7 bases between. CDR3 nucleotide sequence: TGTGCCAGCAGCTTCCAGGGGACCGGGGAGCTGTTTTTT. It translates to CASSFQGTGELFF.